Presented here are 29 T cell receptor beta chains from one specimen sequenced in a study of T-cell memory formation after mild COVID-19. MiXCR was run by TCRdb on the 5' RACE reads, yielding one entry per CDR3 protein. The top ten hold around 8.4% of the sample, which has about 560,000 distinct CDR3 sequences, less than 25% seen once. The sequenced material came from PBMCs or a T cell subset sorted from them (not recorded which). Receptors originate from an adult woman who had mild COVID-19 (a few samples of this study predate the infection). Cell type and time point are not known.

This clonotype was counted ten times or more. The chain uses TRBV6-5 and TRBJ1-4; no firm D call. The germline V gene encodes CDR1 MNHEY and CDR2 SVGAGI. The CDR3 spans 12 residues. Between the trimmed V and J ends, which lost 11 bases and 2 bases, there was a span of 9 bases. The CDR3 loop is CASRSTNEKLFF. DNA of the CDR3: TGTGCCTCCCGGTCGACTAATGAAAAACTGTTTTTT.

V usage is TRBV30 and J usage is TRBJ1-5, with D maybe TRBD1 (5 bases). CDR1 and CDR2 (germline): GTSNPN, SVGIG (reference sequence). V was trimmed by 1 base and J by 1 base, leaving 8 bases between them. The CDR3 totals 14 residues. This CDR3 is CAWSEGTSNQPQHF. The CDR3 nucleotides read TGTGCCTGGAGTGAGGGGACCAGCAATCAGCCCCAGCATTTT.

The chain couples TRBV20-1 to TRBJ2-3, with a weak D call TRBD1 (5 bases). In germline, CDR1 is DFQATT, CDR2 SNEGSKA (reference sequence). The CDR3 totals 11 residues. V dropped 5 bases and J dropped 6 bases, with 9 bases sitting between them. The CDR3 DNA reads as TGCAGTGCTCCCAAGGGGGATACGCAGTATTTT. As protein: CSAPKGDTQYF.

The genes are TRBV18 and TRBJ2-5; a possible D gene is TRBD1 (6 bases). The germline V and J ends were trimmed by 0 bases and 5 bases, with 13 bases remaining between them. The CDR3 is 15 residues long. Germline CDR1 KGHSH, CDR2 LQKENI. The CDR3: CASSPPAGVGETQYF. CDR3 bases: TGTGCCAGCTCACCACCGGCAGGGGTAGGGGAGACCCAGTACTTC.

The V call is TRBV20-1, the J call TRBJ2-1, with D tentatively TRBD2 (6 bases). Per the germline V gene, CDR1 is DFQATT and CDR2 is SNEGSKA (reference sequence). V lost 3 bases and J 9 bases, leaving 21 bases between the germline ends. The length of the CDR3 is 15 residues. The CDR3 coding sequence is TGCAGTGCTAGTAAGGCGGGAAACTGGCGGGCTGAGCAGTTCTTC. Translation: CSASKAGNWRAEQFF.

This clonotype was seen more than once but under ten times. The rearrangement uses TRBV11-2 and TRBJ2-3, with 9 bases fitting TRBD2. The CDR3 has 17 amino acids. The V gene end was trimmed by 1 base and the J gene end by 2 bases; junction bases not matched to a gene: 7. The germline V gene encodes CDR1 SGHAT and CDR2 FQNNGV. The CDR3 is CASSLGGAGGYTDTQYF. DNA for the CDR3: TGTGCCAGCAGCTTAGGCGGAGCGGGGGGATACACAGATACGCAGTATTTT.

On this clonotype: At one end, the junction sequence differs from germline, possibly due to a read error. The V gene is TRBV7-7, the J gene TRBJ2-2, with 8 bases matching TRBD1. The CDR3 is made up of 17 amino acids. Germline CDR1 reads SSHAT; CDR2 reads FNYEAQ (reference sequence). DNA for the CDR3: TGTGCTAGCAGCTTAGCCCAGGGACAGGTGAACACCGGGGAGCTGTTTTTT. Its protein product is CASSLAQGQVNTGELFF.

This sequence joins TRBV5-1 and TRBJ1-4; D possibly corresponds to TRBD1 (5 bases). Trimming took 3 bases from V and 0 from J, leaving 15 bases between them. Per the germline V gene, CDR1 is SGHRS and CDR2 is YFSETQ. The CDR3 consists of 17 residues. The CDR3 here is CASSWGPGPATNEKLFF. Here the CDR3 DNA reads TGCGCCAGCAGCTGGGGACCGGGTCCCGCAACTAATGAAAAACTGTTTTTT. The full variable domain, completed using reference TRBV5-1 and TRBJ1-4, is KAGVTQTPRYLIKTRGQQVTLSCSPISGHRSVSWYQQTPGQGLQFLFEYFSETQRNKGNFPGRFSGRQFSNSRSEMNVSTLELGDSALYLCASSWGPGPATNEKLFFGSGTQLSVL.

V usage is TRBV6-5 and J usage is TRBJ2-7; the D gene is possibly TRBD2 (6 bases). This CDR3 contains 15 residues. Between the trimmed V and J ends, which lost 5 bases and 0 bases, there was a span of 14 bases. CDR1 is MNHEY and CDR2 is SVGAGI in the germline V gene. The DNA for the CDR3 is TGTGCCAGCAGTCCGAGGCGGGGAGGCTCCTACGAGCAGTACTTC. This gives the protein CASSPRRGGSYEQYF.

The J gene is TRBJ2-1, the V gene TRBV27; D might be TRBD2 (6 bases). The germline CDR1 and CDR2 sequences are MNHEY and SMNVEV (reference sequence). V lost 4 bases and J 6 bases, leaving 25 bases between the germline ends. CDR3 length: 18 residues. The CDR3 is CASSWSPRRQGGPNEQFF. The CDR3 nucleotides are TGTGCCAGCAGTTGGTCCCCTCGAAGGCAGGGAGGTCCCAATGAGCAGTTCTTC.

This chain uses TRBV15 with TRBJ2-7; TRBD2 agrees at 10 bases. Germline assignment: CDR1 LNHNV and CDR2 YYDKDF (reference sequence). The CDR3 is 16 residues long. J gave up 4 bases and V 2 bases, and 8 bases lay outside the gene matches. The CDR3 region has the DNA TGTGCCACCAGCAGAAGTAGGGCTAGCGGGGGTTACGAGCAGTACTTC. This codes for CATSRSRASGGYEQYF.

This clonotype appeared once. The J gene is TRBJ2-1, the V gene TRBV7-3; 9 bases map to TRBD1. Germline trimming cut 7 bases from V and 4 bases from J; bases unmatched to any gene: 5. The CDR3 consists of 14 residues. Germline-derived CDR1 and CDR2 are SGHTA and FQGTGA. The CDR3 bases are TGTGCCAGCAAGGGGGACAGGGCTTACAATGAGCAGTTCTTC. This gives the protein CASKGDRAYNEQFF.

This clonotype was detected once. CDR3 region: CASRMAVEGNEQYF. CDR3 in DNA: TGTGCCAGCAGAATGGCAGTCGAGGGGAACGAGCAGTACTTC. This chain joins TRBV27 and TRBJ2-7; D assignment may be TRBD1 or TRBD2 (5 bases each). The ends were cut back, 6 bases at V and 5 bases at J, with 17 bases in the middle. From germline, CDR1 is MNHEY and CDR2 SMNVEV (reference sequence). The CDR3 runs to 14 residues.

This clonotype was observed at least ten times. The rearrangement links TRBV4-1 to TRBJ2-2; TRBD2 matches 12 bases. Germline V lookup: CDR1 MGHRA, CDR2 YSYEKL. With 4 bases clipped from V and 6 bases from J, the junction kept 12 bases outside the gene matches. This CDR3 is 18 amino acids long. CDR3 region: CASSPFPSGGARPGELFF. The CDR3 DNA reads as TGCGCCAGCAGCCCATTTCCTAGCGGGGGGGCCAGACCCGGGGAGCTGTTTTTT.

The J gene is TRBJ1-2, the V gene TRBV6-1; D perhaps matches TRBD1 (5 bases). The V and J ends lost 6 bases and 4 bases respectively, with 12 bases between them. The CDR3 sequence is 13 residues long. Germline V lookup: CDR1 MNHNS, CDR2 SASEGT. In nucleotides, the CDR3 is TGTGCCAGCAGCGCAGAGAGGGGCTATGGCTACACCTTC. This gives the protein CASSAERGYGYTF.

The rearrangement joins TRBV16 to TRBJ1-2; D is ambiguous. The CDR3 consists of 12 residues. V shed 4 bases and J shed 7 bases, with 10 bases lying between them. Germline loops: CDR1 KGHSY, CDR2 FQNENV. As DNA, the CDR3 is TGTGCCAGCAGCCGACTAGGCGCTGGCTACACCTTC. It specifies CASSRLGAGYTF. Full variable domain (outside the CDR3, taken from reference TRBV16 and TRBJ1-2): GEEVAQTPKHLVRGEGQKAKLYCAPIKGHSYVFWYQQVLKNEFKFLISFQNENVFDETGMPKERFSAKCLPNSPCSLEIQATKLEDSAVYFCASSRLGAGYTFGSGTRLTVV.

This clonotype was seen ten or more times. V and J are TRBV9 and TRBJ1-4; D is unclear. V gave up 2 bases and J gave up 5 bases, with 10 bases separating them. CDR3 length: 14 amino acids. Germline V gene lookup returns CDR1 SGDLS and CDR2 YYNGEE. The CDR3 region has the DNA TGTGCCAGCAGCGTCGGGGTCCAAAATGAAAAACTGTTTTTT. It specifies CASSVGVQNEKLFF.

V is TRBV5-6 and J is TRBJ1-1; D ambiguous. The CDR3 consists of 13 residues. Germline V gives CDR1 SGHDT, CDR2 YYEEEE. Trimming cost V 4 bases and J 1 base, with 8 bases left between them. CDR3 nucleotides: TGTGCCAGCAGCCAGACTCCGAACACTGAAGCTTTCTTT. As protein: CASSQTPNTEAFF.

This clonotype was seen repeatedly, ten times or more. The V call is TRBV27, the J call TRBJ2-2; D possibly uses TRBD1 or TRBD2 (5 bases each). The CDR3 contains 14 residues. Trimming pared 8 bases from V and 0 bases from J, leaving 10 bases between. Germline V gene sequence: CDR1 MNHEY, CDR2 SMNVEV (reference sequence). CDR3 sequence reads: CASSGTANTGELFF. The CDR3 DNA reads TGTGCCAGCTCCGGGACGGCGAACACCGGGGAGCTGTTTTTT.

This clonotype came up a few times. The gene calls are TRBV24-1 and TRBJ2-2; 8 bases are shared with TRBD1. With 3 bases clipped from V and 6 bases from J, the junction kept 8 bases outside the gene matches. The CDR3 is 16 amino acids. Germline V gene sequence: CDR1 KGHDR, CDR2 SFDVKD. The CDR3: CATSDPGTGDSGELFF. CDR3 DNA sequence: TGTGCCACCAGTGATCCCGGGACAGGTGATTCCGGGGAGCTGTTTTTT.

The sample holds a few counts of this clonotype. V gene TRBV7-8 combines with J gene TRBJ2-5; TRBD1 matches 8 bases. Germline lookup yields CDR1 SGHVS and CDR2 FQNEAQ. The CDR3 contains 16 residues. V lost 0 bases and J lost 4; bases outside the gene matches: 7. The CDR3 DNA reads TGTGCCAGCAGCTTAGCGCGGGACAGGTCGGGAGAGACCCAGTACTTC. Translated, it gives CASSLARDRSGETQYF. Looking up the rest from reference TRBV7-8 and TRBJ2-5 gives the full variable domain: GAGVSQSPRYKVAKRGQDVALRCDPISGHVSLFWYQQALGQGPEFLTYFQNEAQLDKSGLPSDRFFAERPEGSVSTLKIQRTQQEDSAVYLCASSLARDRSGETQYFGPGTRLLVL.

This clonotype has ten or more counts. This sequence joins TRBV4-2 and TRBJ2-7; D is possibly TRBD1 (6 bases). V was shortened by 0 bases and J by 3 bases, with 9 bases between the two germline ends. There are 14 residues in the CDR3. Germline values: CDR1 LGHNA, CDR2 YNFKEQ. CDR3 DNA: TGTGCCAGCAGCCAAGAGGTAGGGGGCTACGAGCAGTACTTC. This codes for CASSQEVGGYEQYF.

This clonotype was seen a handful of times. J is TRBJ2-3 and V is TRBV28, with TRBD1 as a possible D gene (5 bases). The CDR3 is made up of 14 amino acids. Trimming left V 8 bases short and J 7 bases short, with 19 bases between. The germline gives CDR1 MDHEN, CDR2 SYDVKM. CDR3 sequence (DNA): TGTGCCAGCCACTCAACGACAGACGGGCATACGCAGTATTTT. It translates to CASHSTTDGHTQYF.

This chain joins TRBV6-1 and TRBJ1-1; 8 bases match TRBD1. The CDR3 runs 16 residues. Germline trimming cut 3 bases from V and 1 base from J; bases unmatched to any gene: 7. Germline V gives CDR1 MNHNS, CDR2 SASEGT. The DNA for the CDR3 is TGTGCCAGCAGTGAGGGACAGGTGAGTTGGAACACTGAAGCTTTCTTT. Its protein product is CASSEGQVSWNTEAFF.

J is TRBJ2-5 and V is TRBV5-4; D gene unclear. Trimming removed 4 bases at V and 2 bases at J, with 12 bases between. This CDR3 comprises 14 residues. Germline V gene sequence: CDR1 SGHNT, CDR2 YYREEE (reference sequence). CDR3 protein: CASSLPSGQETQYF. CDR3 in DNA: TGTGCCAGCAGCCTCCCGTCAGGTCAAGAGACCCAGTACTTC. The whole variable domain, filled in from reference TRBV5-4 and TRBJ2-5, reads ETGVTQSPTHLIKTRGQQVTLRCSSQSGHNTVSWYQQALGQGPQFIFQYYREEENGRGNFPPRFSGLQFPNYSSELNVNALELDDSALYLCASSLPSGQETQYFGPGTRLLVL.

In nucleotides, the CDR3 is TGTGCCACCAGTGAAACAGGCCGCTCCACAGATACGCAGTATTTT. It yields the protein CATSETGRSTDTQYF. This chain links TRBV24-1 with TRBJ2-3, with a tentative D call TRBD1 (5 bases). The germline V and J ends were trimmed by 4 bases and 2 bases, with 12 bases remaining between them. This CDR3 has 15 residues. Germline assignment: CDR1 KGHDR and CDR2 SFDVKD.

This chain joins TRBV6-5 and TRBJ2-1, with D perhaps TRBD1 (6 bases). With 2 bases removed from V and 3 bases from J, the gap between germline ends came to 11 bases. This CDR3 comprises 15 residues. The V gene's germline CDR1 is MNHEY and CDR2 SVGAGI. In DNA, the CDR3 is TGTGCCAGCAGTTACGGTAGGGGGATCTACAATGAGCAGTTCTTC. Protein product: CASSYGRGIYNEQFF.

The gene calls are TRBV15 and TRBJ2-3, with 11 bases fitting TRBD2. The CDR3 totals 17 residues. Germline CDR1 is LNHNV and CDR2 is YYDKDF (reference sequence). After removal of 0 bases from V and 3 bases from J, the junction contained 5 bases not matched to a gene. CDR3 sequence reads: CATSREGASGRTDTQYF. CDR3 bases: TGTGCCACCAGCAGAGAGGGGGCTAGCGGGAGGACAGATACGCAGTATTTT.

The sample holds a few counts of this clonotype. This rearrangement joins TRBV5-6 to TRBJ2-7; D possibly matches TRBD1 or TRBD2 (5 bases each). The CDR3 runs 14 residues. V lost 3 bases and J 5 bases, leaving 15 bases between the germline ends. The germline gives CDR1 SGHDT, CDR2 YYEEEE. In nucleotides, the CDR3 is TGTGCCAGCAGCTGGGGGACGGCCAGCAACGAGCAGTACTTC. Translating it yields CASSWGTASNEQYF.